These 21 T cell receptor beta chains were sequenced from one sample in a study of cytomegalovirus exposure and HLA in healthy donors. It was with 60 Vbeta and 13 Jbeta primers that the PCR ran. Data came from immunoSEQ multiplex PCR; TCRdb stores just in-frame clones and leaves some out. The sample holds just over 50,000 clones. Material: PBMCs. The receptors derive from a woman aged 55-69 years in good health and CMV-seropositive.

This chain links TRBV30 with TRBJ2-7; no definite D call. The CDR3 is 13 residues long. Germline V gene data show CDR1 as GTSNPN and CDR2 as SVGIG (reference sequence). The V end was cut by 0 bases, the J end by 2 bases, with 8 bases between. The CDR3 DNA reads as TGTGCCTGGAGTGTACTGTCGGCCTACGAGCAGTACTTC. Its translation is CAWSVLSAYEQYF.

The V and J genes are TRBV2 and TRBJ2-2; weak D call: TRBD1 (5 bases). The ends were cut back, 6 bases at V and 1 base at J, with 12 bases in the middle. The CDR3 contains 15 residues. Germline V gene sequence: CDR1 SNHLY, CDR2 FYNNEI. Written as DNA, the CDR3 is TGTGCCAGCAGAAGGACATTTGAGAACACCGGGGAGCTGTTTTTT. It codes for CASRRTFENTGELFF.

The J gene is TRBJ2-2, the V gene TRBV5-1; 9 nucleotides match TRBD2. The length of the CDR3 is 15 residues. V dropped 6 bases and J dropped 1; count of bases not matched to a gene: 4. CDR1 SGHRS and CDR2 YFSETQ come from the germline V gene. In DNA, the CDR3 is TGCGCCAGCAAGGTAGCGGGGGAGAACACCGGGGAGCTGTTTTTT. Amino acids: CASKVAGENTGELFF. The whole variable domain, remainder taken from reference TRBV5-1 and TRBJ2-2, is KAGVTQTPRYLIKTRGQQVTLSCSPISGHRSVSWYQQTPGQGLQFLFEYFSETQRNKGNFPGRFSGRQFSNSRSEMNVSTLELGDSALYLCASKVAGENTGELFFGEGSRLTVL.

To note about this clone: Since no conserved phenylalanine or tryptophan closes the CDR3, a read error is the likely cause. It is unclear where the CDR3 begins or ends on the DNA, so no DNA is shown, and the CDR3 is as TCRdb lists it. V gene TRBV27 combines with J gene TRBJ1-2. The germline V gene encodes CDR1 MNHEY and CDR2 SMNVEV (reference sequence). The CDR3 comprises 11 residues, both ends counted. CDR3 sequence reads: CASSSAGRVVL.

The CDR3, as DNA: TGTGCCAGCAGTTTAAGAGGACAGTCCACCGGGGCTTTCTTT. As protein: CASSLRGQSTGAFF. The genes are TRBV28 and TRBJ1-1; maybe TRBD1 (6 bases). V lost 2 bases, J lost 11 bases, and 18 bases lay in between. The CDR3 loop spans 14 amino acids. Germline-derived CDR1 and CDR2 are MDHEN and SYDVKM.

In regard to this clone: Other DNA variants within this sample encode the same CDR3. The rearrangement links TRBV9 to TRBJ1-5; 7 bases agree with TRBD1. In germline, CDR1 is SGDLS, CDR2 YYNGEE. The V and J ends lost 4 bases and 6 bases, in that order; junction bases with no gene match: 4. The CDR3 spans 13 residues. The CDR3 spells CASSPWDSQPQHF. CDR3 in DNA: TGTGCCAGCAGCCCCTGGGACAGTCAGCCCCAGCATTTT.

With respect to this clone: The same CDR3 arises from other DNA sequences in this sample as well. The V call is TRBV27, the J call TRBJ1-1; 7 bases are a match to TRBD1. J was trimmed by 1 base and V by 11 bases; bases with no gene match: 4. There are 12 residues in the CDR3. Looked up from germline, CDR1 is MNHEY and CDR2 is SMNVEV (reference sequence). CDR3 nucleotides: TGTGCCTCCCGACAGGGGAACACTGAAGCTTTCTTT. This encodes CASRQGNTEAFF.

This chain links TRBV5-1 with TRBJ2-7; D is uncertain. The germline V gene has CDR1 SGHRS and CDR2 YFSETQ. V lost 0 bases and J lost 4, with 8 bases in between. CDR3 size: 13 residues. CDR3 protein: CASSLAPEYEQYF. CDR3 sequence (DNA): TGCGCCAGCAGCTTGGCCCCCGAGTACGAGCAGTACTTC.

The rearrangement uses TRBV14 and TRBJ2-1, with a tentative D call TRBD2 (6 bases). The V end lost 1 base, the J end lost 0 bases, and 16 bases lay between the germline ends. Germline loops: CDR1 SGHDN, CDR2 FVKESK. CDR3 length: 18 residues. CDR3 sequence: CASSQGGVLTSSYNEQFF. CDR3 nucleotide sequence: TGTGCCAGCAGCCAAGGGGGGGTCCTAACGAGCTCCTACAATGAGCAGTTCTTC.

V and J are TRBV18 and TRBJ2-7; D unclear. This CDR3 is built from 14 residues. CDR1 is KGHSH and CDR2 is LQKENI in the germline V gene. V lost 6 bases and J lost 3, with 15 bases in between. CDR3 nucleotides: TGTGCCAGCTCCCCGTTGTCCGAGGACTACGAGCAGTACTTC. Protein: CASSPLSEDYEQYF.

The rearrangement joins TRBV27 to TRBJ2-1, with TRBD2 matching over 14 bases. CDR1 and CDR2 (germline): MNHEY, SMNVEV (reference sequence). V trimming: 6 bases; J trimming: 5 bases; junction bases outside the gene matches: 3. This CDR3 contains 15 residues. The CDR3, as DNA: TGTGCCAGCAGCGCGACTAGCGGGGGGGACAATGAGCAGTTCTTC. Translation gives CASSATSGGDNEQFF.

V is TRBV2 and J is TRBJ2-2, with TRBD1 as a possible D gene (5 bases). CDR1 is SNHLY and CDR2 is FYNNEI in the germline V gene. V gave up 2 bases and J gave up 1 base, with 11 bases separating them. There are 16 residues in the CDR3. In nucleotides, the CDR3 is TGTGCCAGCAGTGAATTTGGGCAGGGGAACACCGGGGAGCTGTTTTTT. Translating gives CASSEFGQGNTGELFF.

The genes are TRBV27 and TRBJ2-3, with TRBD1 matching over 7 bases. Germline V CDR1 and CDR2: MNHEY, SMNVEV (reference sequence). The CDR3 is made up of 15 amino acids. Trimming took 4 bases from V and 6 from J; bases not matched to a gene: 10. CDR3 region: CASSSGQVFADTQYF. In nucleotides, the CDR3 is TGTGCCAGCAGTTCTGGACAGGTCTTCGCGGATACGCAGTATTTT.

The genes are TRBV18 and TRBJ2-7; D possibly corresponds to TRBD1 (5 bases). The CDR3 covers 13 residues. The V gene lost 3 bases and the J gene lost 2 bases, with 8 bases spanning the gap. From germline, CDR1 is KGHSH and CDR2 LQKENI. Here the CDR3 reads CASSPPGTYEQYF. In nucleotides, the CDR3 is TGTGCCAGCTCACCGCCAGGGACCTACGAGCAGTACTTC.

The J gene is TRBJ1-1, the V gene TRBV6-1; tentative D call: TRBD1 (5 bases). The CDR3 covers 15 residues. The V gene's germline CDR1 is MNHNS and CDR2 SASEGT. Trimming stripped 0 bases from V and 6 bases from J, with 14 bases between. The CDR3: CASSEAPAGRPEAFF. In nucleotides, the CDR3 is TGTGCCAGCAGTGAAGCTCCCGCAGGGAGGCCTGAAGCTTTCTTT.

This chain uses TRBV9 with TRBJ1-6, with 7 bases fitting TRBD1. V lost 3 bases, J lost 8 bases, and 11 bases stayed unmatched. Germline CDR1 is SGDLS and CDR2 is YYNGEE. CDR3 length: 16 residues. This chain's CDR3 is CASSGGQAGPYSPLHF. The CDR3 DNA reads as TGTGCCAGCAGCGGAGGACAGGCCGGCCCCTATTCACCCCTCCACTTT.

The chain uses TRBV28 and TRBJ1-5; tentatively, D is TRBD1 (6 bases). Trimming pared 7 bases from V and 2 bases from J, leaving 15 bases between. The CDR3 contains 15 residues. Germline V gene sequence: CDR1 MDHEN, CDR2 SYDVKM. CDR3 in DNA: TGTGCCAGCAACACTCCAGGGGTAGGCAATCAGCCCCAGCATTTT. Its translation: CASNTPGVGNQPQHF.

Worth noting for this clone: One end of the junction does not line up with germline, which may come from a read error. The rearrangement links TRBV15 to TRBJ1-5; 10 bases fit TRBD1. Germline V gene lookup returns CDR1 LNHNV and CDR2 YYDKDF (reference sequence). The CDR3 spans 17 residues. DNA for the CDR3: TGTGCCACCAGCGGAGACTGGACAGGGGGGGACGATCAGCCCCAGCATTTT. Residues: CATSGDWTGGDDQPQHF.

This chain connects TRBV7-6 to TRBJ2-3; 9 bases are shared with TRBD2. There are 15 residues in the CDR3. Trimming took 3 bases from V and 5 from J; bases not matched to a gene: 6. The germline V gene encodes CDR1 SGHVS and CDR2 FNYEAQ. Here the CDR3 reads CASSLGGGALDTQYF. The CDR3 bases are TGTGCCAGCAGCTTGGGCGGGGGGGCCTTAGATACGCAGTATTTT.

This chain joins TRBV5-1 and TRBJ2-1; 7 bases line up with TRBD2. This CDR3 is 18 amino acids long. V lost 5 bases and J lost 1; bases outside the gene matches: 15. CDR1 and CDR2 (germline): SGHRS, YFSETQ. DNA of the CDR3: TGCGCCAGCAGGCCAAAACACTGGGGGGGTCCGTCCTACAATGAGCAGTTCTTC. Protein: CASRPKHWGGPSYNEQFF.

The CDR3 DNA is TGTGCCAGTAGTACAGGGGGGAACACCGGGGAGCTGTTTTTT. As protein: CASSTGGNTGELFF. This chain links TRBV19 with TRBJ2-2; 7 nucleotides line up with TRBD1. V trimming: 4 bases; J trimming: 1 base; junction bases outside the gene matches: 0. The CDR3 runs to 14 residues. Looked up from germline, CDR1 is LNHDA and CDR2 is SQIVND (reference sequence).